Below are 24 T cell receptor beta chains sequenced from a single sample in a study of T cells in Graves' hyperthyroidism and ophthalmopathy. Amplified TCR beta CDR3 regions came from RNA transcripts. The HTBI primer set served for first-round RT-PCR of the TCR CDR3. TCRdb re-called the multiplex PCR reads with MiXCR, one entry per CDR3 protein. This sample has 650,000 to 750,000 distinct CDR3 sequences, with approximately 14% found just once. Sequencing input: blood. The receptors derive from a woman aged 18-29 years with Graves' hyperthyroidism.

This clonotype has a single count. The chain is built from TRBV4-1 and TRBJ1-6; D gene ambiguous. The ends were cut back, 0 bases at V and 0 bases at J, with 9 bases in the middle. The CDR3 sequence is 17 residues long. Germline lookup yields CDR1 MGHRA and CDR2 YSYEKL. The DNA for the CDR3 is TGCGCCAGCAGCCAAGAGCCCAATCGCTCCTATAATTCACCCCTCCACTTT. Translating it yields CASSQEPNRSYNSPLHF.

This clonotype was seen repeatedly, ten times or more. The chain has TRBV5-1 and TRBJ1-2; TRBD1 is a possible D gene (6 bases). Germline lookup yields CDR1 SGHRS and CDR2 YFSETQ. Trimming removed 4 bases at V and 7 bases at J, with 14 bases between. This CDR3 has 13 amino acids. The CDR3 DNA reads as TGCGCCAGCAGCCTGATGGGGGGCCGTGGCTACACCTTC. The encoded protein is CASSLMGGRGYTF. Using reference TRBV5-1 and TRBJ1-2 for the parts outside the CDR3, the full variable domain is KAGVTQTPRYLIKTRGQQVTLSCSPISGHRSVSWYQQTPGQGLQFLFEYFSETQRNKGNFPGRFSGRQFSNSRSEMNVSTLELGDSALYLCASSLMGGRGYTFGSGTRLTVV.

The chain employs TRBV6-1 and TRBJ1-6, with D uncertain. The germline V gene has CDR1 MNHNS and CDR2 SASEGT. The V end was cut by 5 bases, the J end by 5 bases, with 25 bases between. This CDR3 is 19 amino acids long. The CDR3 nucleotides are TGTGCCAGCAGTAAGACGGAACCAAGGGTCTTCCACAATAATTCACCCCTCCACTTT. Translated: CASSKTEPRVFHNNSPLHF.

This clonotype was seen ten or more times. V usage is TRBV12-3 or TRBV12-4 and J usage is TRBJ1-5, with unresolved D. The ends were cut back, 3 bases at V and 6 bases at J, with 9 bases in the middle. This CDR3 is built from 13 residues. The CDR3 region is CASSLAVFQPQHF. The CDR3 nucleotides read TGTGCCAGCAGTTTGGCGGTTTTTCAGCCCCAGCATTTT.

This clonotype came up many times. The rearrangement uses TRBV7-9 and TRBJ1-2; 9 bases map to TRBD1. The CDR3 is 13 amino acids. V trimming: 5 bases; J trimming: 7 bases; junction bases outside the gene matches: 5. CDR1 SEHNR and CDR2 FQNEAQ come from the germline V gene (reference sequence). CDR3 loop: CASSLRDRAGYTF. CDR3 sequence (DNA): TGTGCCAGCAGCCTCCGGGACAGGGCTGGCTACACCTTC.

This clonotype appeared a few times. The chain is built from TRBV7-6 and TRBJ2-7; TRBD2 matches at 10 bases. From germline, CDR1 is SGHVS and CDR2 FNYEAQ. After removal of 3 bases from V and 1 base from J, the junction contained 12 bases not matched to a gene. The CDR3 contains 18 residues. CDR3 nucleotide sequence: TGTGCCAGCAGCTTCATCCCGAGCGGGAGGGCCGTTTCCTACGAGCAGTACTTC. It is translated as CASSFIPSGRAVSYEQYF.

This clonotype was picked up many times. CDR3 loop: CASSLRDRVNTLNTGELFF. The CDR3 region has the DNA TGCGCCAGCAGCTTGAGGGACAGGGTGAACACCCTGAACACCGGGGAGCTGTTTTTT. V is TRBV5-1 and J is TRBJ2-2, with TRBD1 matching over 9 bases. Germline CDR1 SGHRS, CDR2 YFSETQ. After removal of 1 base from V and 1 base from J, the junction contained 11 bases not matched to a gene. This CDR3 has 19 amino acids.

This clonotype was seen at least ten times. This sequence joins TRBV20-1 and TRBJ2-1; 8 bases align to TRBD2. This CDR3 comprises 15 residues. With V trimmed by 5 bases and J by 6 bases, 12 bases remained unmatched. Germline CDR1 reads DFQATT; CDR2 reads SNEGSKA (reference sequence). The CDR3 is CSASTGTRVVNEQFF. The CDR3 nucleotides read TGCAGTGCTTCTACCGGGACTAGGGTTGTCAATGAGCAGTTCTTC.

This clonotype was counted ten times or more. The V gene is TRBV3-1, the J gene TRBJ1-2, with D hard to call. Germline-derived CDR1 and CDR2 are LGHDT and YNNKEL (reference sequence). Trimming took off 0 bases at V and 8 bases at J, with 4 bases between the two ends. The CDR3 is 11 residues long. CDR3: CASSQEGGYTF. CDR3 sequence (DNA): TGTGCCAGCAGCCAAGAAGGAGGCTACACCTTC.

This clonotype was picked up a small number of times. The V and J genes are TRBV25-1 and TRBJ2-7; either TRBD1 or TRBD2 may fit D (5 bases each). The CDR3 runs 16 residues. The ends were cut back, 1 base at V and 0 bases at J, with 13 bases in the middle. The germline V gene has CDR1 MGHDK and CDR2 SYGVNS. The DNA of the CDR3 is TGTGCCAGCAGTGAATCTGGGGGTGTTAGCTCCTACGAGCAGTACTTC. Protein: CASSESGGVSSYEQYF.

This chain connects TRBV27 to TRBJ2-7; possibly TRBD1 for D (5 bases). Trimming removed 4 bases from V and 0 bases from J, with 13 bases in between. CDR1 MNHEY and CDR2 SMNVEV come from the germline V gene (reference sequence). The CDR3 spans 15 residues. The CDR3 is CASSSLLGASYEQYF. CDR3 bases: TGTGCCAGCAGTTCCCTTTTAGGGGCCTCCTACGAGCAGTACTTC.

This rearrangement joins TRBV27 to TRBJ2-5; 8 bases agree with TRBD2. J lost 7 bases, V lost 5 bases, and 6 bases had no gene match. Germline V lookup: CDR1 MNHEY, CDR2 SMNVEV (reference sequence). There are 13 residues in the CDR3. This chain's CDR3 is CASSPGGRGTQYF. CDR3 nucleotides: TGTGCCAGCAGTCCGGGGGGGAGAGGGACCCAGTACTTC.

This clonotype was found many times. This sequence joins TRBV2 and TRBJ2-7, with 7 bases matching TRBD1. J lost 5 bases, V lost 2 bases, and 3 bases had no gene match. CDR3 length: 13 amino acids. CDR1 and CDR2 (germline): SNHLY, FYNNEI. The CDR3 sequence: CASSETGADEQYF. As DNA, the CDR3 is TGTGCCAGCAGTGAAACAGGGGCAGACGAGCAGTACTTC.

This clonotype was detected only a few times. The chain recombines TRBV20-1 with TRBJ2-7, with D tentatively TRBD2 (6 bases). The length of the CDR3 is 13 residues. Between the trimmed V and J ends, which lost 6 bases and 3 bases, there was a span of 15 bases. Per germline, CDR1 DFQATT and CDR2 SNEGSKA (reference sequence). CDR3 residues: CSAQRDLDYEQYF. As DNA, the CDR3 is TGCAGTGCGCAACGGGACTTAGACTACGAGCAGTACTTC.

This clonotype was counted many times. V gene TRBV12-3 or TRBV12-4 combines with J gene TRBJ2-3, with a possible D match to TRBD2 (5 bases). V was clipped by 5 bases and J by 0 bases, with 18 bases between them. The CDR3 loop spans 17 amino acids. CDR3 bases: TGTGCCAGCAGTCCCCCCTGGGGAGCCGGAAGCACAGATACGCAGTATTTT. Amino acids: CASSPPWGAGSTDTQYF.

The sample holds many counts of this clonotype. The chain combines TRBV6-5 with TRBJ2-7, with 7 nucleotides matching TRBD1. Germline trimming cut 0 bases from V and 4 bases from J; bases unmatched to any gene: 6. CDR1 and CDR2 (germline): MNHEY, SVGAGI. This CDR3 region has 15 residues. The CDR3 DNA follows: TGTGCCAGCAGTTACTCGCGTGACAGGGTTTACGAGCAGTACTTC. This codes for CASSYSRDRVYEQYF.

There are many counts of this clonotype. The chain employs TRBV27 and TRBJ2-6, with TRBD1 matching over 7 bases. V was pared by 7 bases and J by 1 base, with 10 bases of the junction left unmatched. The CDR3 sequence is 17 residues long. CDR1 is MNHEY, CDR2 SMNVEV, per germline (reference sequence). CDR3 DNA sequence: TGTGCCAGCAATCCAGGGGGATTTAGGTCTGGGGCCAACGTCCTGACTTTC. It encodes CASNPGGFRSGANVLTF.

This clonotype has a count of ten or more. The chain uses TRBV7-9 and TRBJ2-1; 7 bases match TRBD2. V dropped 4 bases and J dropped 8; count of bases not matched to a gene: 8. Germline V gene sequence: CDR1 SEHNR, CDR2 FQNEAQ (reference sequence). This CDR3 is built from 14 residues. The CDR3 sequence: CASSYSGLTDEQFF. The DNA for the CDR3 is TGTGCCAGCAGCTACTCGGGACTAACCGATGAGCAGTTCTTC.

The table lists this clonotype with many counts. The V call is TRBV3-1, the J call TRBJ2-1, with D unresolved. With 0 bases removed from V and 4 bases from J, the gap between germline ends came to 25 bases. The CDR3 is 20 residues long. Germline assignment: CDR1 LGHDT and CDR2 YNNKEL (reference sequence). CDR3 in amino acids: CASSQDFPPDHRALYNEQFF. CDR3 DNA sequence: TGTGCCAGCAGCCAAGATTTTCCCCCTGACCACCGGGCCCTATACAATGAGCAGTTCTTC.

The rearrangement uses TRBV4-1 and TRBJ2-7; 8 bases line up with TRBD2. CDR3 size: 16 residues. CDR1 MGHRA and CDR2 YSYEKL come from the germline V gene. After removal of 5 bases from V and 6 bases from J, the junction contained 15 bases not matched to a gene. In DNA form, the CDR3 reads TGCGCCAGCAGCGCCAGGGGCGTACTGGCGGGGGGCGAGCAGTACTTC. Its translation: CASSARGVLAGGEQYF.

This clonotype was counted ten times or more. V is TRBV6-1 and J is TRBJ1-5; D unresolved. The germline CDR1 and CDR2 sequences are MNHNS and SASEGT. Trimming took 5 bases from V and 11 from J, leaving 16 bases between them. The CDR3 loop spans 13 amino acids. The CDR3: CASSTGILQAQHF. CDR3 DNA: TGTGCCAGCAGTACCGGGATCCTCCAAGCCCAGCATTTT.

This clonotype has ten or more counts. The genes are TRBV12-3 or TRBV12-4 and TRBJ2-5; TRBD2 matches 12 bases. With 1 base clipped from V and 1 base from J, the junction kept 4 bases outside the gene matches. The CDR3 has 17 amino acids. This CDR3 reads CASSLGRLAGAQETQYF. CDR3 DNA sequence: TGTGCCAGCAGTTTAGGGAGACTAGCGGGAGCCCAAGAGACCCAGTACTTC.

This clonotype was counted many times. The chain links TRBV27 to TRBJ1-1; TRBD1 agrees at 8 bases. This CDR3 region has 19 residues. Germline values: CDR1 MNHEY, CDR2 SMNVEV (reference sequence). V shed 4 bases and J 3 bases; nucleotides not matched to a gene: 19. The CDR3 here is CASSYAKHWTGKGYTEAFF. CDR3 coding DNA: TGTGCCAGCAGTTACGCAAAGCACTGGACAGGGAAAGGGTACACTGAAGCTTTCTTT.

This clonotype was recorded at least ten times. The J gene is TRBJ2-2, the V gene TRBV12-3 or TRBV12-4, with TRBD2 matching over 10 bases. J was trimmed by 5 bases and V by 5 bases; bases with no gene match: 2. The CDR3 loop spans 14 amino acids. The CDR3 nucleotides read TGTGCCAGCAGTAGAGCGGGAGGGACCGGGGAGCTGTTTTTT. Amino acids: CASSRAGGTGELFF.